Included here is one T cell receptor (beta chain) sequence, with context. Its specific antigen is unknown. No base quality values were provided; no much bigger clone lies one nucleotide off. Trimming takes 4 bases from V and 3 bases from J, and the germline ends sit 13 bases apart. Reading from cysteine to phenylalanine, the CDR3 counts 14 amino acids. Here the CDR3 DNA is all that survives: 42 bases in frame from base 1. In the germline V gene, CDR1 corresponds to MNHEY and CDR2 to SVGAGI. The sample is drawn from a study of blood T cell repertoires in COVID-19 (dated by TCRdb to 2020 to 2022). General notes on the study: Collaborator samples came from the United States, Italy and Spain and covered acute and convalescent phases of COVID-19. The repertoires were made available in a free public database intended to serve as a resource for research on the immune response to SARS-CoV-2. Subjects who had been exposed to COVID-19, were actively infected with it, or had recovered from it provided the deeply sampled blood TCRbeta repertoires that made up the dataset. Where available, HLA class I and class II types were taken from metadata supplied by the sample provider and were not determined by assay-based typing. Sample metadata almost always included a de-identified subject ID, COVID-19 status, age in years and sex. The samples were drawn from two sources: the first 160 participants of the ongoing ImmuneRACE study, and over 950 subjects contributed by 6 global collaborators. The prospective study material was composed of cDNA or gDNA derived from T cells, B-cell-depleted T cells, or PBMCs. Overall study outcomes, separate from this receptor: How much clinical and demographic metadata was included differed by source and by participant, and the metadata was provided uncurated.

TCRbeta CDR3 regions were amplified from genomic DNA using the immunoSEQ Assay, a bias-controlled multiplex PCR. The original pipeline was this. The number of nucleated cells in each sample was estimated by amplification of reference gene primers within the assay. To quantify the absolute abundance of each unique TCRbeta CDR3 rearrangement, sequence reads were collapsed and filtered. For each sample, productive Simpson clonality was calculated as the square root of Simpson's diversity index across productive rearrangements. In TCRdb, the immuneACCESS table is reduced to in-frame sequences with V and J assigned. These tables do not hold every clone; where another copy was compared, an unresolved V gene accounts for under half, and the others remain unexplained. That table is the source of V, J and clone size, and D and trimming were worked out from the DNA. Here the sample has 55,000 to 75,000 clones; about nine tenths occur a single time. The ten most abundant clones make up 1.3% of the sample.

The collaborating institutions used their own protocols to collect whole blood in K2EDTA tubes. For TCRbeta analysis, collaborators shipped samples as frozen whole blood, isolated PBMCs, or DNA extracted from either of those sample types. The rearrangement combines TRBV6-5 with TRBJ2-7, with the D gene call left open. This receptor was obtained from a man between 60 and 75 years old with acute or convalescent COVID-19. The sample consisted of peripheral blood. Read as DNA, the sequence is TGTGCCAGCAGTTCCTATAAAGCAAGCTACGAGCAGTACTTC. Translation gives CASSSYKASYEQYF.